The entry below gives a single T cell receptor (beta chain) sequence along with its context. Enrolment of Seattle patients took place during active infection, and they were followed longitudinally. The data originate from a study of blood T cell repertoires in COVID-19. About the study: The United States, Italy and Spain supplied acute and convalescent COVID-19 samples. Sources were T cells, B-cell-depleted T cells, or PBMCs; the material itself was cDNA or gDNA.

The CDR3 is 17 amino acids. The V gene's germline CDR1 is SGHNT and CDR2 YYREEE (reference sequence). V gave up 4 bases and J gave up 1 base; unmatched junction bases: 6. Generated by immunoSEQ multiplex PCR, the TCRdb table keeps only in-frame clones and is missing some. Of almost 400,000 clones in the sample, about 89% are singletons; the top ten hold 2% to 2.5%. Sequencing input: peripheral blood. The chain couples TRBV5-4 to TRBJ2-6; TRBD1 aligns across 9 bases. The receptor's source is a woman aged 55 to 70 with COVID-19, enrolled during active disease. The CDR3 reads CASSQRDRVSGANVLTF. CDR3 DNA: TGTGCCAGCAGCCAGCGGGACAGGGTTTCTGGGGCCAACGTCCTGACTTTC. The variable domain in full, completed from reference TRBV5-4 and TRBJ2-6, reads ETGVTQSPTHLIKTRGQQVTLRCSSQSGHNTVSWYQQALGQGPQFIFQYYREEENGRGNFPPRFSGLQFPNYSSELNVNALELDDSALYLCASSQRDRVSGANVLTFGAGSRLTVL.